The 27 T cell receptor beta chains given below trace back to one sample, sequenced in a study of blood T cell repertoires in COVID-19. This table comes from immunoSEQ multiplex PCR, and its TCRdb copy is limited to in-frame clones, with some not included. The table includes fewer than 200,000 clones, 88% detected once. Sequencing input: peripheral blood. Receptors were obtained from a man aged 55 to 69 with acute or convalescent COVID-19.

The genes are TRBV29-1 and TRBJ2-7, with D possibly TRBD1 on 5 matching bases. The CDR3 extends over 12 amino acids. With 4 bases removed from V and 7 bases from J, the gap between germline ends came to 14 bases. Germline values: CDR1 SQVTM, CDR2 ANQGSEA. The CDR3 coding sequence is TGCAGCGTTGTGTATGGGGCTCGGGAGCAGTACTTC. Translating it yields CSVVYGAREQYF.

The chain links TRBV2 to TRBJ1-6; D gene ambiguous. V was cut by 4 bases and J by 7 bases, with 8 bases left in between. The CDR3 has 13 residues. The germline V gene encodes CDR1 SNHLY and CDR2 FYNNEI. Written as DNA, the CDR3 is TGTGCCAGCAGTGTGGGCAGGAATTCACCCCTCCACTTT. As protein: CASSVGRNSPLHF.

The rearrangement joins TRBV24-1 to TRBJ2-1, with 8 bases that match TRBD2. Germline CDR1 and CDR2: KGHDR and SFDVKD. The CDR3 runs 15 residues. Trimming at V came to 3 bases and at J to 4 bases, leaving 4 bases not matched to a gene. The CDR3 reads CATSDLSGVYNEQFF. CDR3 sequence (DNA): TGTGCCACCAGTGATCTTAGCGGGGTTTACAATGAGCAGTTCTTC.

This chain uses TRBV30 with TRBJ1-2; D perhaps matches TRBD1 (6 bases). The CDR3 covers 16 residues. Germline V gene lookup returns CDR1 GTSNPN and CDR2 SVGIG (reference sequence). Trimming left V 1 base short and J 11 bases short, with 26 bases between. The CDR3 protein is CAWSGIGQSLLWDYTF. The CDR3 bases are TGTGCCTGGAGTGGTATCGGACAGTCACTATTATGGGATTACACCTTC.

The genes are TRBV27 and TRBJ2-1; 10 bases line up with TRBD1. In germline, CDR1 is MNHEY, CDR2 SMNVEV (reference sequence). V dropped 6 bases and J dropped 4; count of bases not matched to a gene: 6. The CDR3 is 15 amino acids. CDR3 residues: CASRDGTGVYNEQFF. The CDR3 nucleotides read TGTGCCAGCAGAGATGGGACAGGGGTGTACAATGAGCAGTTCTTC.

The chain couples TRBV27 to TRBJ1-1; D is ambiguous. This CDR3 has 14 amino acids. Germline V CDR1 and CDR2: MNHEY, SMNVEV (reference sequence). V was trimmed by 3 bases and J by 4 bases, leaving 12 bases between them. The CDR3 here is CASSFAGVVTEAFF. The CDR3 region has the DNA TGTGCCAGCAGTTTCGCCGGGGTGGTCACTGAAGCTTTCTTT.

The CDR3 DNA is TGTGCCAGCAGCTTAGAACGCCTAGCGGTTCAAGAGACCCAGTACTTC. This gives the protein CASSLERLAVQETQYF. This sequence joins TRBV11-3 and TRBJ2-5; 7 positions match TRBD2. The CDR3 sequence is 16 residues long. V shed 0 bases, J shed 2 bases, and the junction held 6 bases outside the gene matches. Germline V gene lookup returns CDR1 SGHNT and CDR2 YENEEA.

The V call is TRBV12-5, the J call TRBJ1-2; D is unclear. V was pared by 3 bases and J by 4 bases, with 9 bases between. In germline, CDR1 is LGHNT, CDR2 FRNRAP. This CDR3 has 13 amino acids. CDR3 in DNA: TGTGCTAGTGGTTTACCTGAGGTCTATGGCTACACCTTC. It codes for CASGLPEVYGYTF.

This chain links TRBV7-9 with TRBJ2-1; D is possibly TRBD1 (6 bases). CDR3 length equals 11 residues. Germline CDR1 is SEHNR and CDR2 is FQNEAQ (reference sequence). The ends were cut back, 5 bases at V and 10 bases at J, with 9 bases in the middle. The CDR3, as DNA: TGTGCCAGCAGCCTAGGACAGGAGCAGTTCTTC. This gives the protein CASSLGQEQFF.

The chain employs TRBV7-2 and TRBJ2-7; D call uncertain. The V end was cut by 1 base, the J end by 3 bases, with 7 bases between. This CDR3 comprises 13 residues. Looked up from germline, CDR1 is SGHTA and CDR2 is FQGNSA. The DNA of the CDR3 is TGTGCCAGCAGCTTAGGCCCAGGCTACGAGCAGTACTTC. Protein product: CASSLGPGYEQYF.

This rearrangement joins TRBV12-3 or TRBV12-4 to TRBJ1-1, with D possibly TRBD1 on 6 matching bases. Trimming pared 10 bases from V and 0 bases from J, leaving 12 bases between. The CDR3 has 13 residues. The CDR3 loop is CATKGGMNTEAFF. The CDR3 nucleotides read TGTGCCACCAAAGGGGGAATGAACACTGAAGCTTTCTTT.

The chain has TRBV5-5 and TRBJ1-5; perhaps TRBD1 as D (6 bases). V was pared by 4 bases and J by 5 bases, with 13 bases between. Germline CDR1 SGHKS, CDR2 YYEKEE (reference sequence). The CDR3 length is 14 residues. The CDR3 region is CASSLGQNYQPQHF. CDR3 nucleotide sequence: TGTGCCAGCAGCCTGGGACAAAACTATCAGCCCCAGCATTTT.

The genes are TRBV28 and TRBJ1-2, with 8 positions matching TRBD1. The CDR3 totals 14 residues. CDR1 and CDR2 (germline): MDHEN, SYDVKM. Unmatched junction bases numbered 8, after V lost 8 bases and J lost 3 bases. The CDR3 reads CASLVPGQDYGYTF. The CDR3 DNA is TGTGCCAGCCTGGTCCCGGGACAGGACTATGGCTACACCTTC.

The chain has TRBV27 and TRBJ1-1; 11 bases are shared with TRBD1. Trimming at V came to 3 bases and at J to 5 bases, leaving 2 bases not matched to a gene. Germline V gene data show CDR1 as MNHEY and CDR2 as SMNVEV (reference sequence). The CDR3 is 14 residues long. The CDR3 reads CASSFGQGATEAFF. The CDR3 DNA reads as TGTGCCAGCAGTTTCGGACAGGGGGCTACTGAAGCTTTCTTT.

CDR3 nucleotides: TGTGCCAGCAGCGTAGGGAGGGGTGGGAACCAAGAGACCCAGTACTTC. It encodes CASSVGRGGNQETQYF. This rearrangement joins TRBV9 to TRBJ2-5; a weak D match, TRBD2 (6 bases). V was trimmed by 0 bases and J by 0 bases, leaving 12 bases between them. CDR1 is SGDLS, CDR2 YYNGEE, per germline. This CDR3 spans 16 amino acids.

The CDR3 loop is CASSTNIDQGGGNTIYF. The CDR3, as DNA: TGTGCCAGTAGTACTAACATTGACCAGGGCGGAGGAAACACCATATATTTT. The chain combines TRBV19 with TRBJ1-3, with TRBD1 as a possible D gene (5 bases). CDR3 size: 17 residues. Germline CDR1 is LNHDA and CDR2 is SQIVND (reference sequence). V was cut by 4 bases and J by 4 bases, with 20 bases left in between.

The genes are TRBV5-1 and TRBJ1-3; D is perhaps TRBD1 (6 bases). The CDR3 contains 14 residues. V was shortened by 0 bases and J by 4 bases, with 8 bases between the two germline ends. The germline V gene has CDR1 SGHRS and CDR2 YFSETQ. The CDR3 DNA reads as TGCGCCAGCAGCTTGGTTACAGGGGGAAACACCATATATTTT. Protein sequence: CASSLVTGGNTIYF.

The chain uses TRBV19 and TRBJ1-4, with D perhaps TRBD1 (6 bases). The CDR3 contains 15 residues. The V gene's germline CDR1 is LNHDA and CDR2 SQIVND (reference sequence). Trimming shortened V by 7 bases and J by 3 bases, and 15 bases separated the two germline ends. The CDR3 DNA reads TGTGCCAGTACCCTAGGGGGAGCAGCTAATGAAAAACTGTTTTTT. Residues: CASTLGGAANEKLFF.

The V call is TRBV12-5, the J call TRBJ2-7; TRBD2 matches at 8 bases. The CDR3 extends over 16 amino acids. Germline V gene data show CDR1 as LGHNT and CDR2 as FRNRAP. The CDR3 DNA is TGTGCTAGTGGTTTGCTACGAAGCGGGGGCAGACCGGTCCACTTCGTC. This encodes CASGLLRSGGRPVHFV.

A remark on this clone: The junction does not match germline at one end; this may be a read error. The chain uses TRBV30 and TRBJ1-4; perhaps TRBD1 as D (6 bases). Germline-derived CDR1 and CDR2 are GTSNPN and SVGIG (reference sequence). The CDR3 consists of 11 residues. The CDR3 sequence: CAWSVRGKAVF. The CDR3, as DNA: TGTGCCTGGAGTGTAAGGGGGAAAGCGGTTTTT.

The chain has TRBV30 and TRBJ1-1, with 8 bases lining up with TRBD1. Unmatched junction bases numbered 21, after V lost 0 bases and J lost 6 bases. Germline V gives CDR1 GTSNPN, CDR2 SVGIG (reference sequence). This CDR3 contains 19 residues. The CDR3 protein is CAWSVLAQGVDRFSAEAFF. The CDR3 DNA sequence: TGTGCCTGGAGTGTCTTGGCACAGGGGGTGGACCGCTTTAGCGCTGAAGCTTTCTTT.

This clone has more than one count but fewer than ten. V usage is TRBV2 and J usage is TRBJ2-7, with 7 bases lining up with TRBD2. Germline values: CDR1 SNHLY, CDR2 FYNNEI. The CDR3 contains 15 residues. Unmatched junction bases numbered 8, after V lost 0 bases and J lost 6 bases. CDR3 nucleotides: TGTGCCAGCAGTGAAGCGGCTAGCGGAGCCGGCGAGCAGTACTTC. It specifies CASSEAASGAGEQYF.

This clone was seen a single time. J is TRBJ2-1 and V is TRBV19, with D maybe TRBD1 (6 bases). The V end was cut by 2 bases, the J end by 3 bases, with 17 bases between. Germline assignment: CDR1 LNHDA and CDR2 SQIVND (reference sequence). The CDR3 totals 17 residues. The CDR3 here is CASSIWSYRENYNEQFF. CDR3 nucleotides: TGTGCCAGTAGTATATGGTCCTACAGGGAGAACTACAATGAGCAGTTCTTC.

The chain has TRBV19 and TRBJ1-2, with TRBD1 as a possible D gene (5 bases). Between the trimmed V and J ends, which lost 6 bases and 6 bases, there was a span of 14 bases. Germline values: CDR1 LNHDA, CDR2 SQIVND (reference sequence). CDR3 length: 13 amino acids. CDR3: CASRSRAINGYTF. The CDR3 nucleotides read TGTGCCAGTAGGAGCAGGGCGATCAATGGCTACACCTTC.

The chain recombines TRBV6-5 with TRBJ2-1, with 8 bases lining up with TRBD2. Germline CDR1 is MNHEY and CDR2 is SVGAGI. The CDR3 has 15 amino acids. Trimming at V came to 7 bases and at J to 10 bases, leaving 15 bases not matched to a gene. CDR3 DNA: TGTGCCAGCACCATGGGGGGGCCCTTAGCGGGGGAGCAGTTCTTC. Amino acids: CASTMGGPLAGEQFF.

The genes are TRBV5-5 and TRBJ2-7; TRBD2 matches 10 bases. The germline gives CDR1 SGHKS, CDR2 YYEKEE (reference sequence). Germline trimming cut 0 bases from V and 4 bases from J; bases unmatched to any gene: 4. The CDR3 loop spans 15 amino acids. CDR3 nucleotides: TGTGCCAGCAGCTTGGGACTAGCGGGCGTATACGAGCAGTACGTC. Translation: CASSLGLAGVYEQYV.

The DNA for the CDR3 is TGTGCCAGCAGCTTGAACGGAGCAGATACGCAGTATTTT. This translates into CASSLNGADTQYF. J is TRBJ2-3 and V is TRBV7-9; no definite D call. V lost 3 bases and J 4 bases, leaving 8 bases between the germline ends. The CDR3 consists of 13 residues. Germline-derived CDR1 and CDR2 are SEHNR and FQNEAQ (reference sequence).